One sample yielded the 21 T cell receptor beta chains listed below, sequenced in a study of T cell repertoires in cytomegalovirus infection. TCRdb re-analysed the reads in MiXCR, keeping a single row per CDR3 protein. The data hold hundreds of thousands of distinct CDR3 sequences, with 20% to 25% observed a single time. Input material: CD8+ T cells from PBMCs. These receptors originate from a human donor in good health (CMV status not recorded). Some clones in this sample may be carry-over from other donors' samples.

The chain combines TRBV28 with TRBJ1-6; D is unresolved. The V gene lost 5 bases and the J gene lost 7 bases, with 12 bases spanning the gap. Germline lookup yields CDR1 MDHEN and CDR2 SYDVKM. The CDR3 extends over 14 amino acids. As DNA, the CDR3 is TGTGCCAGCAGTATTACAGTGAAGAATTCACCCCTCCACTTT. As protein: CASSITVKNSPLHF.

The CDR3 bases are TGCAGTGCTAGAGATCTAACAGGGGGTTGGACCGGGGAGCTGTTTTTT. Translation: CSARDLTGGWTGELFF. This sequence joins TRBV20-1 and TRBJ2-2, with 8 nucleotides matching TRBD1. With 0 bases clipped from V and 5 bases from J, the junction kept 8 bases outside the gene matches. There are 16 residues in the CDR3. The germline V gene encodes CDR1 DFQATT and CDR2 SNEGSKA (reference sequence).

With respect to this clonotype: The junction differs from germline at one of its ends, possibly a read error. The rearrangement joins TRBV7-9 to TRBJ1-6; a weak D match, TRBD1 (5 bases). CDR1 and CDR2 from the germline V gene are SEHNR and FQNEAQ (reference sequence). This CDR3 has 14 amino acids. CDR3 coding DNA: TGTGCCAGCAGTTTAGACAGTTTCAATTCACCCCTCCACTTT. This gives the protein CASSLDSFNSPLHF.

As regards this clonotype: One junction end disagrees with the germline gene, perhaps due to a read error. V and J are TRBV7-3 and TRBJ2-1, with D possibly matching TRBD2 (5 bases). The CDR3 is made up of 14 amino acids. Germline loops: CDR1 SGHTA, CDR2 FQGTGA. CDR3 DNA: TGTGCCAGCAGCTTTGCGGGTTCCTACGATGAGCAGTTCTTC. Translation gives CASSFAGSYDEQFF.

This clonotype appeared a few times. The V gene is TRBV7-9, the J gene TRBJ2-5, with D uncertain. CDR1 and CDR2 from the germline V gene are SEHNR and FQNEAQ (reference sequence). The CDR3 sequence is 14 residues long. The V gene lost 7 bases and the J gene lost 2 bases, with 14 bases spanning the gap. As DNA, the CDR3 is TGTGCCAGCACCTCCCCCCGCGCTCAAGAGACCCAGTACTTC. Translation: CASTSPRAQETQYF.

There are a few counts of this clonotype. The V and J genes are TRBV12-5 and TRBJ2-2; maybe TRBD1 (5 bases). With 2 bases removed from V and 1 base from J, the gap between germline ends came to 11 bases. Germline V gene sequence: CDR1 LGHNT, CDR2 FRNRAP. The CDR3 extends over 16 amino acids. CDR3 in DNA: TGTGCTAGTGGTTTGATAATACAGGAGAACACCGGGGAGCTGTTTTTT. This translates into CASGLIIQENTGELFF. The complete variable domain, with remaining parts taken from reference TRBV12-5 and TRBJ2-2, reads DARVTQTPRHKVTEMGQEVTMRCQPILGHNTVFWYRQTMMQGLELLAYFRNRAPLDDSGMPKDRFSAEMPDATLATLKIQPSEPRDSAVYFCASGLIIQENTGELFFGEGSRLTVL.

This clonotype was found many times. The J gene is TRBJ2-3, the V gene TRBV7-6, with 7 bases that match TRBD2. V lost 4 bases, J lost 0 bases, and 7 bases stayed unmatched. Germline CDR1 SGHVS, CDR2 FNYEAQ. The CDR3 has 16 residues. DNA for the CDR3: TGTGCCAGCAGCTGGACCGATAGCGGGAGCACAGATACGCAGTATTTT. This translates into CASSWTDSGSTDTQYF.

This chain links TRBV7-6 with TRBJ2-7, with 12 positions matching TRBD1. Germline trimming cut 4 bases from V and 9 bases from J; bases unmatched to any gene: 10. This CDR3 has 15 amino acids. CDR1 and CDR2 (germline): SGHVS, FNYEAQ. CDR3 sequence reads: CASSSNPGQGALQYV. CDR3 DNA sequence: TGTGCCAGCAGCTCAAATCCGGGACAGGGGGCGTTGCAGTACGTC.

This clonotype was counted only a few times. The CDR3 sequence: CASFPLAGGYNEQFF. In DNA, the CDR3 is TGTGCCAGCTTTCCACTAGCGGGGGGGTACAATGAGCAGTTCTTC. The chain couples TRBV28 to TRBJ2-1, with 13 positions matching TRBD2. With V trimmed by 8 bases and J by 4 bases, 5 bases remained unmatched. Germline loops: CDR1 MDHEN, CDR2 SYDVKM. This CDR3 contains 15 residues.

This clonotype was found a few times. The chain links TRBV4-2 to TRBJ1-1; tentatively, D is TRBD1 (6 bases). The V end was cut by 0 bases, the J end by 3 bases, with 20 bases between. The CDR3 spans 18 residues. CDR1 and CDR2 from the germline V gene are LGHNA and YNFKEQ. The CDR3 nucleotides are TGTGCCAGCAGCCAAGACGAGGGGGGCAGGCCGATCTACACTGAAGCTTTCTTT. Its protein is CASSQDEGGRPIYTEAFF.

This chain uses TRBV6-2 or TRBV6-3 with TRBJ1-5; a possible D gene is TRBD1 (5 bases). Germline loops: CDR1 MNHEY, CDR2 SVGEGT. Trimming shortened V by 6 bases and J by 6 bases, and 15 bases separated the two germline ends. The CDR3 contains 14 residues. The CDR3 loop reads CASSLRQRSQPQHF. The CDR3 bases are TGTGCCAGCAGCCTCAGACAGAGGAGTCAGCCCCAGCATTTT.

The CDR3 bases are TGTGCCAGCAGCTCGGACAGTTATTACACTGAAGCTTTCTTT. Encoded protein: CASSSDSYYTEAFF. V gene TRBV7-9 combines with J gene TRBJ1-1, with D tentatively TRBD1 (6 bases). V lost 4 bases and J 3 bases, leaving 12 bases between the germline ends. Per the germline V gene, CDR1 is SEHNR and CDR2 is FQNEAQ (reference sequence). This CDR3 contains 14 residues. The full variable domain, with the rest looked up from reference TRBV7-9 and TRBJ1-1, is DTGVSQNPRHKITKRGQNVTFRCDPISEHNRLYWYRQTLGQGPEFLTYFQNEAQLEKSRLLSDRFSAERPKGSFSTLEIQRTEQGDSAMYLCASSSDSYYTEAFFGQGTRLTVV.

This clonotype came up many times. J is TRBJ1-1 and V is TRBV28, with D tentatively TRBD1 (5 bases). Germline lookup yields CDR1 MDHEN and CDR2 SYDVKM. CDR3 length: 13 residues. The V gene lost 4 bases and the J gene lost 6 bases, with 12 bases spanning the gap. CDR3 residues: CASSWDQGAEAFF. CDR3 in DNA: TGTGCCAGCAGTTGGGATCAGGGCGCTGAAGCTTTCTTT.

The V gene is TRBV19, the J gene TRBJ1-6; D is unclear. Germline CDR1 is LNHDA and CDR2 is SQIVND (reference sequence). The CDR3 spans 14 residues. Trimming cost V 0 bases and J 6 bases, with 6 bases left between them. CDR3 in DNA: TGTGCCAGTAGTATAGAGGGGTCTAATTCACCCCTCCACTTT. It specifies CASSIEGSNSPLHF. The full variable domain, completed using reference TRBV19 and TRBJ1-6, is DGGITQSPKYLFRKEGQNVTLSCEQNLNHDAMYWYRQDPGQGLRLIYYSQIVNDFQKGDIAEGYSVSREKKESFPLTVTSAQKNPTAFYLCASSIEGSNSPLHFGNGTRLTVT.

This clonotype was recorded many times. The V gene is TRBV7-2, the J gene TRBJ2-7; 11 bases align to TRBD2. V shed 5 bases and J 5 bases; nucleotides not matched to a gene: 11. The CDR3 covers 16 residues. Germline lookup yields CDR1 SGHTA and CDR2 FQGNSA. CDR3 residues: CASSLRGSGGGDEQYF. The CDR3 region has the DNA TGTGCCAGCAGCCTTAGAGGTAGCGGGGGGGGCGACGAGCAGTACTTC.

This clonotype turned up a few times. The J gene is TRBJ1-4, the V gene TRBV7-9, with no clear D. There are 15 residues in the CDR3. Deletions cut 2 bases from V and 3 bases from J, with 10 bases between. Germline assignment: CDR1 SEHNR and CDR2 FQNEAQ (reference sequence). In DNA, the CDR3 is TGTGCCAGCAGCTTAAAGTCCCGGGCTAATGAAAAACTGTTTTTT. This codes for CASSLKSRANEKLFF.

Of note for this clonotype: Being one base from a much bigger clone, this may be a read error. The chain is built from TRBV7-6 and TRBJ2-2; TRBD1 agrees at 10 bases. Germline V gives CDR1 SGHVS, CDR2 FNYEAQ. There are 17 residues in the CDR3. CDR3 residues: CANSLRDRGQNTGELFF. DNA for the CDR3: TGTGCCAACAGCCTCCGGGACAGGGGACAGAACACCGGGGAGCTGTTTTTT.

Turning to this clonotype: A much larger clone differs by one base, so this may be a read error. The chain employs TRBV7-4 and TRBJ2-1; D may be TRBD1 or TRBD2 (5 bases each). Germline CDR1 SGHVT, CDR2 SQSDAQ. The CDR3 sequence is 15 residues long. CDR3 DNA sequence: TGTGCCAGCAGCTTCCGGGACCCTCCGGGGAATGGGCAGTTCTTC. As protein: CASSFRDPPGNGQFF.

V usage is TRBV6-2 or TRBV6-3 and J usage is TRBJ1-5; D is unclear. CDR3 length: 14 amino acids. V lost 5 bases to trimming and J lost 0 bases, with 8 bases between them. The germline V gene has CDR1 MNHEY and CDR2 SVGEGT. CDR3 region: CASSLAYSNQPQHF. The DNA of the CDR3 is TGTGCCAGCAGTCTCGCGTATAGCAATCAGCCCCAGCATTTT.

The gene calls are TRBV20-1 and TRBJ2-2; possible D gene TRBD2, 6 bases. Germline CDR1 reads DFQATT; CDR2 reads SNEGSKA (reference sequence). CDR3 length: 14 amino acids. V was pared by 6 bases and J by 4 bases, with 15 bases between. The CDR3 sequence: CSARRGRGTGELFF. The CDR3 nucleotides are TGCAGTGCCCGACGGGGGAGAGGCACCGGGGAGCTGTTTTTT.

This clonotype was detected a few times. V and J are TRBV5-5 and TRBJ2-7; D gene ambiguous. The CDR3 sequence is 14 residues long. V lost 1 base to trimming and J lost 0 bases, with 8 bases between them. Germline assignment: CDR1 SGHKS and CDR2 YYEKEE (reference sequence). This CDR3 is CASSLYGNSYEQYV. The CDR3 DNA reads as TGTGCCAGCAGCTTGTACGGAAACTCCTACGAGCAGTACGTC.